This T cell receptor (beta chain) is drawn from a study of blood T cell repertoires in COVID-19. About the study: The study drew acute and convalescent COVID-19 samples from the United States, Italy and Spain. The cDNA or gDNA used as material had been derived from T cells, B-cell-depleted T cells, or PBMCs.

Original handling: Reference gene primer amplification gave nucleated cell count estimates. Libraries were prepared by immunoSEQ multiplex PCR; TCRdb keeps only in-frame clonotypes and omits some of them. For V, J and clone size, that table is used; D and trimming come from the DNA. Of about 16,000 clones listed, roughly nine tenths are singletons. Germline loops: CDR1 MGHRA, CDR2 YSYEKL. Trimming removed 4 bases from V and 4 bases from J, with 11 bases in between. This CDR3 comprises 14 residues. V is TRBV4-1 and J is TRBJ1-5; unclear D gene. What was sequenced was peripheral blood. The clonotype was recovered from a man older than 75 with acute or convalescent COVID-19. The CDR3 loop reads CASSLQPGNQPQHF. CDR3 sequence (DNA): TGCGCCAGCAGCCTCCAACCGGGAAATCAGCCCCAGCATTTT.